The following is a T cell receptor (beta chain) sequence with its context. Its antigen is unknown. Isolated PBMCs totaled at least 6.5 million in each sample. The data originate from a study of blood T cells in healthy people across ages. Overall study findings and caveats: Unsorted PBMCs prevented conclusive naive versus antigen-experienced comparison.

A sample-barcoded 5' primer and a J-beta primer mix were used in a second PCR of about 7 to 11 cycles. Each cDNA molecule received a tag from a template-switch adaptor that had 12 random nucleotides. Each CDR3 protein gets one entry after TCRdb re-called the 5' RACE reads with MiXCR. There are 1 million to 1.2 million distinct CDR3 sequences in the sample; more than 30% occur only once, and around 13% lies in the top ten. This CDR3 is built from 14 residues. Trimming stripped 2 bases from V and 0 bases from J, with 7 bases between. Germline V gives CDR1 MNHNS, CDR2 SASEGT. The sequenced material came from blood. This clonotype was sampled from a man in his late teens or twenties in good health. The V gene is TRBV6-1, the J gene TRBJ2-5; weak D call: TRBD2 (5 bases). Here the CDR3 DNA reads TGTGCCAGCAGTGAATTGGACTACCAAGAGACCCAGTACTTC. This gives the protein CASSELDYQETQYF.